The next 11 T cell receptor beta chains were all read from a single sample in a study of CD8 T cells in ankylosing spondylitis. TCRdb called the 5' RACE reads again in MiXCR, with one record for every CDR3 protein. The table includes about 800,000 distinct CDR3 sequences, approximately 12% detected once. General study points: For ankylosing spondylitis blood, a TCR beta motif of 8 or 9 highly homologous variants appeared characteristic.

These TCRs' antigens remain unknown. The sample comprised blood, either unsorted or a sorted T cell fraction (not recorded which). These receptors originate from a male donor with ankylosing spondylitis.

J is TRBJ2-1 and V is TRBV7-3; 8 bases align to TRBD1. The germline V gene has CDR1 SGHTA and CDR2 FQGTGA. This CDR3 spans 13 amino acids. Germline trimming cut 8 bases from V and 4 bases from J; bases unmatched to any gene: 4. For the CDR3, the DNA is TGTGCCAGCGCCACAGGGGGGTACAATGAGCAGTTCTTC. It translates to CASATGGYNEQFF.

This clonotype was recorded many times. The rearrangement uses TRBV12-3 or TRBV12-4 and TRBJ2-3, with D possibly called TRBD1 or TRBD2 (5 bases each). Trimming pared 4 bases from V and 2 bases from J, leaving 10 bases between. This CDR3 is 14 amino acids long. The CDR3 here is CASSSGTNTDTQYF. The CDR3 DNA reads as TGTGCCAGCAGTTCCGGGACCAACACAGATACGCAGTATTTT.

The rearrangement uses TRBV28 and TRBJ1-1; TRBD1 agrees at 8 bases. Germline V gene data show CDR1 as MDHEN and CDR2 as SYDVKM. The V segment lost 11 bases and the J segment 2 bases; nucleotides outside the gene matches: 10. The CDR3 totals 14 residues. CDR3 sequence (DNA): TGTGCCCTACAGAGGGGACAGGCTAACACTGAAGCTTTCTTT. This codes for CALQRGQANTEAFF.

This clonotype was seen a few times. CDR3 loop: CASKRTGGYGYTF. The CDR3 DNA reads as TGTGCCAGCAAAAGGACAGGGGGGTACGGCTACACCTTC. This rearrangement joins TRBV12-3 or TRBV12-4 to TRBJ1-2; 10 nucleotides agree with TRBD1. The trim removed 7 bases at V and 8 bases at J, leaving 7 bases unmatched. This CDR3 is built from 13 residues.

In its sample, this clonotype was seen a few times. The chain has TRBV7-2 and TRBJ1-1, with D uncertain. Deletions cut 6 bases from V and 7 bases from J, with 15 bases between. Per the germline V gene, CDR1 is SGHTA and CDR2 is FQGNSA. This CDR3 has 13 residues. CDR3: CASRLTARFEAFF. CDR3 DNA: TGTGCCAGCAGGCTTACAGCCAGATTTGAAGCTTTCTTT.

There are a few counts of this clonotype. The gene calls are TRBV20-1 and TRBJ1-5; tentatively, D is TRBD1 (6 bases). The CDR3 sequence is 13 residues long. Trimming shortened V by 1 base and J by 6 bases, and 10 bases separated the two germline ends. The V gene's germline CDR1 is DFQATT and CDR2 SNEGSKA (reference sequence). The CDR3 coding sequence is TGCAGTGCTAGAGTAGGGGGTAGTCAGCCCCAGCATTTT. It encodes CSARVGGSQPQHF.

In nucleotides, the CDR3 is TGCAGTGCTTTAGTGAGCCTTAGCACAGATACGCAGTATTTT. This encodes CSALVSLSTDTQYF. This chain joins TRBV20-1 and TRBJ2-3; D not resolved. Germline loops: CDR1 DFQATT, CDR2 SNEGSKA (reference sequence). This CDR3 has 14 amino acids. The V end lost 5 bases, the J end lost 0 bases, and 12 bases lay between the germline ends.

The rearrangement joins TRBV28 to TRBJ2-7; 8 bases fit TRBD1. Per the germline V gene, CDR1 is MDHEN and CDR2 is SYDVKM. This CDR3 contains 13 residues. The V segment lost 6 bases and the J segment 8 bases; nucleotides outside the gene matches: 9. This CDR3 reads CASRFGDRRKQYF. CDR3 nucleotides: TGTGCCAGCAGATTTGGGGACAGGAGGAAGCAGTACTTC.

There are a few counts of this clonotype. The CDR3 protein is CASSEHPTGKITEAFF. CDR3 bases: TGTGCCAGCAGTGAACACCCAACAGGGAAAATCACTGAAGCTTTCTTT. V usage is TRBV25-1 and J usage is TRBJ1-1; the D gene is possibly TRBD1 (6 bases). V was trimmed by 2 bases and J by 4 bases, leaving 17 bases between them. Germline V gene sequence: CDR1 MGHDK, CDR2 SYGVNS. The length of the CDR3 is 16 residues.

V is TRBV6-2 or TRBV6-3 and J is TRBJ1-5; D is ambiguous. The germline V and J ends were trimmed by 4 bases and 5 bases, with 9 bases remaining between them. Germline V gene data show CDR1 as MNHEY and CDR2 as SVGEGT. This CDR3 region has 13 residues. As DNA, the CDR3 is TGTGCCAGCAGTTCCGACACCTATCAGCCCCAGCATTTT. Residues: CASSSDTYQPQHF.

This clonotype was observed at least ten times. CDR3 residues: CASSPSLAEAFF. The CDR3 DNA follows: TGTGCCAGCAGTCCAAGCCTGGCTGAAGCTTTCTTT. V is TRBV12-3 or TRBV12-4 and J is TRBJ1-1; D unclear. This CDR3 region has 12 residues. Trimming cost V 5 bases and J 6 bases, with 10 bases left between them.